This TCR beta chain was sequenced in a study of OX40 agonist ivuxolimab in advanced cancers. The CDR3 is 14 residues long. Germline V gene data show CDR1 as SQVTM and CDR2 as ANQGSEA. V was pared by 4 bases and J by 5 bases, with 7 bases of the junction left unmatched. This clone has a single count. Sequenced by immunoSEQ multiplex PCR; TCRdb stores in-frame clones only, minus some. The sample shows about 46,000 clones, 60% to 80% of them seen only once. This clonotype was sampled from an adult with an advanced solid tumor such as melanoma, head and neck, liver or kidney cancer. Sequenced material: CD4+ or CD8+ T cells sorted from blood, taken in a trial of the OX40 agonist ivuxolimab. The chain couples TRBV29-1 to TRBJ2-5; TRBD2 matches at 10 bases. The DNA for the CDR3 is TGCAGCGTTGTCCTAGCGGGAGATTTCGAGACCCAGTACTTC. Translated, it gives CSVVLAGDFETQYF.